These 25 T cell receptor beta chains share one sample of origin, sequenced in a study of CD8 T cells in ankylosing spondylitis. TCRdb reanalysed the 5' RACE reads using MiXCR and keeps one entry per CDR3 protein. Among roughly 220,000 distinct CDR3 sequences listed, roughly a tenth were seen once. Specimen: blood, either unsorted or a sorted T cell fraction (not recorded which). These receptors originate from a male donor with ankylosing spondylitis or in good health (not recorded which).

The chain joins TRBV2 to TRBJ2-1, with 11 bases matching TRBD2. Germline values: CDR1 SNHLY, CDR2 FYNNEI. This CDR3 is built from 16 residues. Trimming took 7 bases from V and 4 from J; bases not matched to a gene: 9. CDR3 residues: CASTPLAGGLYNEQFF. The CDR3, as DNA: TGTGCCAGCACTCCTCTAGCGGGGGGCCTATACAATGAGCAGTTCTTC.

The rearrangement uses TRBV5-1 and TRBJ2-2; D is possibly TRBD2 (7 bases). The CDR3 consists of 16 residues. Trimming took off 0 bases at V and 2 bases at J, with 11 bases between the two ends. Germline CDR1 SGHRS, CDR2 YFSETQ. CDR3 amino acids: CASSLGGGPNTGELFF. CDR3 bases: TGCGCCAGCAGCTTGGGCGGGGGCCCAAACACCGGGGAGCTGTTTTTT.

The J gene is TRBJ1-5, the V gene TRBV5-5; 7 bases are a match to TRBD1. The V segment lost 0 bases and the J segment 2 bases; nucleotides outside the gene matches: 2. This CDR3 comprises 15 residues. The V gene's germline CDR1 is SGHKS and CDR2 YYEKEE (reference sequence). The CDR3 nucleotides are TGTGCCAGCAGCTTGGCCGACAGGGGCAATCAGCCCCAGCATTTT. Translated, it gives CASSLADRGNQPQHF.

This clonotype has ten or more counts. This chain uses TRBV7-6 with TRBJ1-4; D gene ambiguous. Germline CDR1 reads SGHVS; CDR2 reads FNYEAQ. The CDR3 runs 13 residues. V lost 8 bases, J lost 0 bases, and 7 bases lay in between. The CDR3 loop is CASSVTTNEKLFF. The CDR3 nucleotides read TGTGCCAGCTCGGTTACAACTAATGAAAAACTGTTTTTT.

The chain carries TRBV12-3 or TRBV12-4 and TRBJ2-7, with a weak D call TRBD2 (5 bases). The CDR3 runs to 13 residues. V dropped 4 bases and J dropped 2 bases, with 9 bases sitting between them. The CDR3 nucleotides read TGTGCCAGCAGTTCGGACGGGGCCTACGAGCAGTACTTC. As protein: CASSSDGAYEQYF.

Many counts were recorded for this clonotype. The chain joins TRBV10-3 to TRBJ1-1, with TRBD1 matching 10 bases. The CDR3 totals 13 residues. The germline V gene has CDR1 ENHRY and CDR2 SYGVKD. J gave up 3 bases and V 10 bases, and 5 bases lay outside the gene matches. CDR3 coding DNA: TGTGCCACATCAGGGACAGGGGACACTGAAGCTTTCTTT. It is translated as CATSGTGDTEAFF.

This clonotype was observed at least ten times. V and J are TRBV20-1 and TRBJ1-6; D call uncertain. This CDR3 spans 15 amino acids. Trimming pared 2 bases from V and 7 bases from J, leaving 15 bases between. CDR1 DFQATT and CDR2 SNEGSKA come from the germline V gene (reference sequence). As DNA, the CDR3 is TGCAGTGCTAGACGATACGGTCAGTCGAATTCACCCCTCCACTTT. The encoded protein is CSARRYGQSNSPLHF.

This clonotype was observed many times. The rearrangement joins TRBV7-2 to TRBJ2-3; 8 bases fit TRBD2. V trimming: 5 bases; J trimming: 8 bases; junction bases outside the gene matches: 3. Germline-derived CDR1 and CDR2 are SGHTA and FQGNSA. The length of the CDR3 is 12 residues. As DNA, the CDR3 is TGTGCCAGCAGCCCCGGGGGGGGTACGCAGTATTTT. Its protein is CASSPGGGTQYF.

The chain uses TRBV5-1 and TRBJ1-2; possible D gene TRBD1, 5 bases. The CDR3 contains 14 residues. CDR1 and CDR2 (germline): SGHRS, YFSETQ. V was cut by 3 bases and J by 8 bases, with 17 bases left in between. CDR3 sequence reads: CASSWEGLEKGYTF. The CDR3 coding sequence is TGCGCCAGCAGCTGGGAGGGGTTGGAAAAGGGCTACACCTTC.

The chain employs TRBV7-6 and TRBJ2-3; tentatively, D is TRBD2 (6 bases). There are 18 residues in the CDR3. Trimming cost V 5 bases and J 0 bases, with 21 bases left between them. The germline gives CDR1 SGHVS, CDR2 FNYEAQ. The CDR3 reads CASSGGFNLGPSTDTQYF. The CDR3 DNA reads TGTGCCAGCAGCGGGGGGTTTAACCTAGGGCCAAGCACAGATACGCAGTATTTT. Supplemented by reference TRBV7-6 and TRBJ2-3, the full variable domain reads GAGVSQSPRYKVTKRGQDVALRCDPISGHVSLYWYRQALGQGPEFLTYFNYEAQQDKSGLPNDRFSAERPEGSISTLTIQRTEQRDSAMYRCASSGGFNLGPSTDTQYFGPGTRLTVL.

This clonotype was seen at least ten times. The chain employs TRBV28 and TRBJ1-2, with no clear D. CDR1 is MDHEN and CDR2 is SYDVKM in the germline V gene. Trimming shortened V by 3 bases and J by 5 bases, and 7 bases separated the two germline ends. This CDR3 is built from 12 residues. This chain's CDR3 is CASSFQPYGYTF. Here the CDR3 DNA reads TGTGCCAGCAGTTTCCAGCCTTATGGCTACACCTTC.

In its sample, this clonotype was seen once. This chain joins TRBV20-1 and TRBJ1-5; 7 bases line up with TRBD1. V was pared by 0 bases and J by 1 base, with 6 bases of the junction left unmatched. Germline V lookup: CDR1 DFQATT, CDR2 SNEGSKA (reference sequence). The CDR3 is made up of 16 amino acids. In nucleotides, the CDR3 is TGCAGTGCTAGAGACACAGGGGATCCGAGCAATCAGCCCCAGCATTTT. Protein sequence: CSARDTGDPSNQPQHF.

This clonotype has ten or more counts. This sequence joins TRBV12-3 or TRBV12-4 and TRBJ1-6; maybe TRBD1 (6 bases). The CDR3 sequence is 14 residues long. Trimming removed 2 bases from V and 5 bases from J, with 7 bases in between. In DNA, the CDR3 is TGTGCCAGCAGTTTATCAGGGGATAATTCACCCCTCCACTTT. Translation: CASSLSGDNSPLHF.

In its sample, this clonotype was seen a few times. The V gene is TRBV24-1, the J gene TRBJ2-2; D is unclear. Germline V gene sequence: CDR1 KGHDR, CDR2 SFDVKD. This CDR3 has 16 residues. V lost 0 bases to trimming and J lost 0 bases, with 7 bases between them. CDR3 sequence: CATSDLGSSNTGELFF. In DNA, the CDR3 is TGTGCCACCAGTGATTTGGGCAGCTCGAACACCGGGGAGCTGTTTTTT.

This clonotype was counted many times. The rearrangement uses TRBV7-4 and TRBJ2-7; no reliable D call. The CDR3 totals 13 residues. Germline V lookup: CDR1 SGHVT, CDR2 SQSDAQ. Trimming left V 7 bases short and J 0 bases short, with 10 bases between. CDR3 DNA sequence: TGTGCCAGCACCCTGACGCTCTCCTACGAGCAGTACTTC. Its translation: CASTLTLSYEQYF.

Of note for this clonotype: This may stem from a read error, because a much larger clone lies one nucleotide away. The chain has TRBV4-2 and TRBJ1-1, with D maybe TRBD1 (5 bases). The ends were cut back, 3 bases at V and 4 bases at J, with 15 bases in the middle. Per germline, CDR1 LGHNA and CDR2 YNFKEQ. This CDR3 has 15 residues. CDR3 DNA: TGTGCCAGCAGCCAGGCCGGGGGGGAGGGCACTGAAGCTTTCTTT. Residues: CASSQAGGEGTEAFF.

This clonotype appeared many times. The V and J genes are TRBV28 and TRBJ1-5, with TRBD1 as a possible D gene (5 bases). Trimming removed 10 bases at V and 5 bases at J, with 15 bases between. This CDR3 is built from 13 residues. Germline-derived CDR1 and CDR2 are MDHEN and SYDVKM. This CDR3 reads CATWGSEYQPQHF. As DNA, the CDR3 is TGTGCCACTTGGGGGTCGGAATATCAGCCCCAGCATTTT.

Ten or more counts support this clonotype. The rearrangement links TRBV7-2 to TRBJ2-2; 7 bases fit TRBD1. The CDR3 is made up of 13 amino acids. CDR1 SGHTA and CDR2 FQGNSA come from the germline V gene. The V and J ends lost 6 bases and 5 bases, in that order; junction bases with no gene match: 3. CDR3 protein: CASRSTGTGELFF. As DNA, the CDR3 is TGTGCCAGCAGGTCGACAGGGACCGGGGAGCTGTTTTTT.

This clonotype was counted at least ten times. The chain couples TRBV5-1 to TRBJ2-7, with D perhaps TRBD1 or TRBD2 (5 bases each). Trimming cost V 3 bases and J 2 bases, with 9 bases left between them. Germline V gene data show CDR1 as SGHRS and CDR2 as YFSETQ. This CDR3 contains 13 residues. This CDR3 is CASSSRDPYEQYF. CDR3 DNA sequence: TGCGCCAGCAGCTCCAGGGACCCCTACGAGCAGTACTTC.

Ten or more counts support this clonotype. The chain is built from TRBV5-6 and TRBJ2-7; 7 bases are shared with TRBD1. CDR1 is SGHDT and CDR2 is YYEEEE in the germline V gene. Trimming took 5 bases from V and 5 from J; bases not matched to a gene: 7. The CDR3 consists of 13 residues. The CDR3 region has the DNA TGTGCCAGCAGGGTACAGGGGTCAGACGAGCAGTACTTC. This translates into CASRVQGSDEQYF.

This clonotype has just a few counts. The chain is built from TRBV27 and TRBJ2-6; D uncertain. V was shortened by 0 bases and J by 4 bases, with 7 bases between the two germline ends. The CDR3 loop spans 15 amino acids. Per the germline V gene, CDR1 is MNHEY and CDR2 is SMNVEV (reference sequence). This CDR3 reads CASSLSRPGANVLTF. The CDR3 coding sequence is TGTGCCAGCAGTTTATCCAGGCCCGGGGCCAACGTCCTGACTTTC.

This clonotype was detected a few times. This sequence joins TRBV3-1 and TRBJ2-7, with 7 bases lining up with TRBD2. Trimming removed 3 bases from V and 5 bases from J; junction bases left unmatched: 4. The CDR3 contains 13 residues. Germline V gene lookup returns CDR1 LGHDT and CDR2 YNNKEL (reference sequence). This CDR3 reads CASSQRGIDEQYF. CDR3 bases: TGTGCCAGCAGCCAGCGGGGGATCGACGAGCAGTACTTC.

This clonotype was seen repeatedly, ten times or more. The chain carries TRBV5-1 and TRBJ1-1; D might be TRBD1 (6 bases). V lost 0 bases and J 3 bases, leaving 15 bases between the germline ends. Germline CDR1 is SGHRS and CDR2 is YFSETQ. The CDR3 totals 16 residues. CDR3 region: CASSLDSQGEYTEAFF. The CDR3 nucleotides read TGCGCCAGCAGCTTGGACTCACAGGGAGAGTACACTGAAGCTTTCTTT.

This clonotype appeared many times. This CDR3 reads CASSQEVDTEAFF. As DNA, the CDR3 is TGCGCCAGCAGCCAGGAAGTGGATACTGAAGCTTTCTTT. This rearrangement joins TRBV5-1 to TRBJ1-1; no clear D. The CDR3 totals 13 residues. Trimming took 4 bases from V and 5 from J, leaving 12 bases between them. CDR1 is SGHRS and CDR2 is YFSETQ in the germline V gene.

The chain's CDR3 is CSAPLDGAYEQYF. The CDR3 region has the DNA TGCAGTGCTCCCCTCGATGGGGCTTACGAGCAGTACTTC. The V gene is TRBV20-1, the J gene TRBJ2-7; D is possibly TRBD1 (5 bases). Germline-derived CDR1 and CDR2 are DFQATT and SNEGSKA (reference sequence). The CDR3 contains 13 residues. V lost 5 bases to trimming and J lost 4 bases, with 15 bases between them.